A selection of T cell receptor beta chains follows, all from one sample in a study of shared clonotypes between healthy human individuals. Measured with immunoSEQ multiplex PCR; TCRdb has only the in-frame clones, and not every one. The sample records more than 2,000,000 clones, 85% to 95% being singletons. The sample taken for sequencing was naive CD4+ T cells sorted from blood. The receptors here all came from a man between 18 and 29 years old in good health. CDR3s include the opening cysteine and the closing phenylalanine or tryptophan. Each record gives: clone size, V gene, J gene, D gene, CDR3 protein, CDR3 DNA. A D gene is named only where the DNA matches it firmly. Clone size is stated in some rows and not others, as once, few, many or a class when expanded.

size: .
V: TRBV5-6
J: TRBJ1-1
D: .
CDR3: CASSLKNTEAFF
DNA: TGTGCCAGCAGCTTAAAGAACACTGAAGCTTTCTTT

size: .
V: TRBV6-1
J: TRBJ2-3
D: .
CDR3: CASSEDVHTQYF
DNA: TGTGCCAGCAGTGAAGATGTCCATACGCAGTATTTT

size: .
V: TRBV5-1
J: TRBJ2-7
D: .
CDR3: CASSLVQGGYEQYF
DNA: TGCGCCAGCAGCTTGGTACAGGGCGGCTACGAGCAGTACTTC

size: .
V: TRBV27
J: TRBJ2-3
D: TRBD2
CDR3: CASSRAGRTDTQYF
DNA: TGTGCCAGCAGTCGAGCGGGGCGCACAGATACGCAGTATTTT

size: .
V: TRBV15
J: TRBJ2-3
D: .
CDR3: CATGSSGISSTDTQYF
DNA: TGTGCCACGGGGAGTAGCGGAATATCTAGCACAGATACGCAGTATTTT

size: few
V: TRBV7-9
J: TRBJ1-1
D: .
CDR3: CASSFGLPPRTEAFF
DNA: TGTGCCAGCAGCTTTGGACTGCCTCCGAGGACTGAAGCTTTCTTT

size: once
V: TRBV7-2
J: TRBJ2-7
D: .
CDR3: CASSLRSPAYEQYF
DNA: TGTGCCAGCAGCTTGCGGTCCCCCGCCTACGAGCAGTACTTC

size: once
V: TRBV6-1
J: TRBJ1-2
D: .
CDR3: CASTGQDRINYGYTF
DNA: TGTGCCAGCACAGGTCAGGACAGAATTAACTATGGCTACACCTTC

size: .
V: TRBV5-1
J: TRBJ1-1
D: TRBD1
CDR3: CASSGQGAHTEAFF
DNA: TGCGCCAGCAGCGGACAGGGGGCTCACACTGAAGCTTTCTTT

size: few
V: TRBV28
J: TRBJ1-1
D: .
CDR3: CASSRNRESSEAFF
DNA: TGTGCCAGCAGCAGAAACAGGGAAAGCTCTGAAGCTTTCTTT

size: .
V: TRBV9
J: TRBJ2-6
D: TRBD1
CDR3: CASSPTGGGSGANVLTF
DNA: TGTGCCAGCAGCCCGACAGGGGGCGGATCTGGGGCCAACGTCCTGACTTTC

size: .
V: TRBV28
J: TRBJ1-1
D: .
CDR3: CASSFGWNTEAFF
DNA: TGTGCCAGCAGTTTTGGGTGGAACACTGAAGCTTTCTTT

size: .
V: TRBV6-6
J: TRBJ2-7
D: .
CDR3: CAITPGDRSNEQYF
DNA: TGTGCCATCACCCCGGGGGATCGCAGCAACGAGCAGTACTTC

size: .
V: TRBV5-1
J: TRBJ2-3
D: TRBD2
CDR3: CASSLVLAGGPGTQYF
DNA: TGCGCCAGCAGCTTGGTCCTAGCGGGAGGGCCAGGGACGCAGTATTTT

size: .
V: TRBV7-9
J: TRBJ2-5
D: .
CDR3: CASSDLQGGGETQYF
DNA: TGTGCCAGCAGCGACCTACAGGGAGGTGGGGAGACCCAGTACTTC

size: once
V: TRBV7-2
J: TRBJ1-5
D: .
CDR3: CASSLIGGDQPQHF
DNA: TGTGCCAGCAGCTTAATAGGGGGTGATCAGCCCCAGCATTTT

size: .
V: TRBV5-1
J: TRBJ1-1
D: .
CDR3: CASSLVPLNTEAFF
DNA: TGCGCCAGCAGCTTGGTTCCTCTAAACACTGAAGCTTTCTTT

size: .
V: TRBV18
J: TRBJ1-1
D: .
CDR3: CASSPAGMNTEAFF
DNA: TGTGCCAGCTCACCAGCAGGGATGAACACTGAAGCTTTCTTT

size: .
V: TRBV18
J: TRBJ2-3
D: TRBD1
CDR3: CASSPFRTGEGTDTQYF
DNA: TGTGCCAGCTCACCATTCCGGACAGGGGAGGGCACAGATACGCAGTATTTT

size: .
V: TRBV7-2
J: TRBJ1-1
D: .
CDR3: CASSFGRANTEAFF
DNA: TGTGCCAGCAGCTTTGGCCGGGCGAACACTGAAGCTTTCTTT

size: .
V: TRBV6-1
J: TRBJ2-7
D: .
CDR3: CASVASLGVYEQYF
DNA: TGTGCCAGCGTAGCCTCTCTTGGAGTCTACGAGCAGTACTTC

size: .
V: TRBV6-1
J: TRBJ1-2
D: .
CDR3: CASSEGGTGNYGYTF
DNA: TGTGCCAGCAGTGAGGGTGGGACGGGGAACTATGGCTACACCTTC